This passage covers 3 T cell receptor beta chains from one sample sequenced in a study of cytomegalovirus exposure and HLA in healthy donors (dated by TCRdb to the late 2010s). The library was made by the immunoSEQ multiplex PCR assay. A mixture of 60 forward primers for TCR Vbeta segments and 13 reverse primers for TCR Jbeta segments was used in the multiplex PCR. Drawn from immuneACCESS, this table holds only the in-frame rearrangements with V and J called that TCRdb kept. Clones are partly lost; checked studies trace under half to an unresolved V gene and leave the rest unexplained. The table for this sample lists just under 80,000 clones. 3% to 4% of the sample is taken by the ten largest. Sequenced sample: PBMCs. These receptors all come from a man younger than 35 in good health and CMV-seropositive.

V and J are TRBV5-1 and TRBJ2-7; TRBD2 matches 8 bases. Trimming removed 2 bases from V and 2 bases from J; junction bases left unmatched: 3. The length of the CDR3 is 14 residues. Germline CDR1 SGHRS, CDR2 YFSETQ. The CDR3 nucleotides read TGCGCCAGCAGCTTCGATAGCGGGACCTACGAGCAGTACTTC. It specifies CASSFDSGTYEQYF.

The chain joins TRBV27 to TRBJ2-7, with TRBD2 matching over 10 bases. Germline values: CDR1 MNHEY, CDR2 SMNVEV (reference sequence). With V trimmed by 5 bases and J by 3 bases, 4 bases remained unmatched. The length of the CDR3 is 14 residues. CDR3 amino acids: CASSPGLAVYEQYF. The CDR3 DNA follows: TGTGCCAGCAGTCCTGGACTAGCGGTCTACGAGCAGTACTTC.

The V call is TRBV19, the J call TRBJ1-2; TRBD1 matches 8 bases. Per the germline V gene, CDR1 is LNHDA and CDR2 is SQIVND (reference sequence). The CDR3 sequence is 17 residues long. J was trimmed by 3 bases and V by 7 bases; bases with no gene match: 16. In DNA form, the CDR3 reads TGTGCCAGTACCCGTTCTCAGGGGGCAAGTGTCGACTATGGCTACACCTTC. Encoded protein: CASTRSQGASVDYGYTF.